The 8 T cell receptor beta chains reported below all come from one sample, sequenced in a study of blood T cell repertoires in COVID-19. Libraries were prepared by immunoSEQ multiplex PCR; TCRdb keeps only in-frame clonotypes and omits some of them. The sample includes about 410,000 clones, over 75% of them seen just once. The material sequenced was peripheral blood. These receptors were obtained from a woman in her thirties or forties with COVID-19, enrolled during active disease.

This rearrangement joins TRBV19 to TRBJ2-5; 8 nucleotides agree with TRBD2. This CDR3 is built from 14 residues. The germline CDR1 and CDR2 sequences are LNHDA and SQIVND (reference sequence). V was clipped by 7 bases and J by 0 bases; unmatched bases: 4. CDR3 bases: TGTGCCAGTAAAAGGACTAGCAACCAAGAGACCCAGTACTTC. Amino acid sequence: CASKRTSNQETQYF.

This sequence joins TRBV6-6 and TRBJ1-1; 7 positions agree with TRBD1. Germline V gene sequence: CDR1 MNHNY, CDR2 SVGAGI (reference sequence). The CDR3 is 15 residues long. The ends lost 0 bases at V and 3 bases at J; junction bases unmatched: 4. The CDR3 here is CASSYSVQGDTEAFF. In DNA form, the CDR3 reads TGTGCCAGCAGTTACTCCGTCCAGGGGGACACTGAAGCTTTCTTT.

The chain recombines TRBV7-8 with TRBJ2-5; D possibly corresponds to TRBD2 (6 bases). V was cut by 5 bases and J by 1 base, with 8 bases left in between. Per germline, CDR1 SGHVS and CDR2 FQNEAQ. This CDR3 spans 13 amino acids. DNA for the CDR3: TGTGCCAGCAGCCGGGACTCCCAAGAGACCCAGTACTTC. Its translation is CASSRDSQETQYF.

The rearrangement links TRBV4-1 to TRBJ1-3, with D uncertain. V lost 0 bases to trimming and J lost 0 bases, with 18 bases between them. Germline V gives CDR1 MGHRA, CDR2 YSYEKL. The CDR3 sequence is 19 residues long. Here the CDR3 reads CASSQEIPGGPSSGNTIYF. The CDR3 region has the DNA TGCGCCAGCAGCCAAGAAATTCCAGGAGGGCCATCCTCTGGAAACACCATATATTTT.

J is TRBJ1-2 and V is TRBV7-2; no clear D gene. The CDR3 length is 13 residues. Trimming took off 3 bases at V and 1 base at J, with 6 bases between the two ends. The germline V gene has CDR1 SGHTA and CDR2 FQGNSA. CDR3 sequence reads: CASSFGGNYGYTF. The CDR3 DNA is TGTGCCAGCAGCTTCGGAGGTAACTATGGCTACACCTTC.

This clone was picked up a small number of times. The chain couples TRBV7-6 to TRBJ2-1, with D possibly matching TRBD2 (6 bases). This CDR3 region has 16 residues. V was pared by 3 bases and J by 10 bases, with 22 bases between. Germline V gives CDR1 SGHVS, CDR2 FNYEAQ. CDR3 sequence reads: CASSLSPAGRPTEQFF. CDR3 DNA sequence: TGTGCCAGCAGCTTGAGTCCAGCGGGCCGGCCAACGGAGCAGTTCTTC.

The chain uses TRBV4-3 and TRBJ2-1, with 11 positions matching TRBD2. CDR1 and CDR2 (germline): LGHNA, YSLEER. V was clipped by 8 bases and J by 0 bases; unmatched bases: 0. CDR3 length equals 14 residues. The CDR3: CASGTSGSYNEQFF. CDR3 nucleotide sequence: TGCGCCAGCGGGACTAGCGGCTCCTACAATGAGCAGTTCTTC.

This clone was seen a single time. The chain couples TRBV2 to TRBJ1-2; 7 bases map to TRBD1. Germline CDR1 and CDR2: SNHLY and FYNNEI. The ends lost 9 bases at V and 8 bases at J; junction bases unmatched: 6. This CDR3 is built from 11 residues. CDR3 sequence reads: CASQGVGGYTF. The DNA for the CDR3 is TGTGCCAGTCAGGGGGTAGGCGGCTACACCTTC.